These T cell receptor beta chains were read from a single sample in a study of STAT5B mutations in CD4+ large granular lymphocyte leukemia. Sequencing used immunoSEQ multiplex PCR; TCRdb keeps in-frame clones, though not all of them. This sample carries tens of thousands of clones, about four fifths of them seen once, and the ten largest clones take 4.4%. Source material: CD4+ T cells from blood buffy coats. These receptors all come from a human donor in good health. CDR3s include the opening cysteine and the closing phenylalanine or tryptophan. Fields, in order: J gene, D gene, clone size, V gene, CDR3 protein, CDR3 DNA. The D gene is left open where the match is weak. Expanded clones get a size class; other rows say once, few or many, or leave the size out.

j_gene: TRBJ2-7; d_gene: -; abundance: few; v_gene: TRBV7-9; CDR3aa: CASSSLGSYEQYF; CDR3nt: TGTGCCAGCAGCTCACTAGGGTCCTACGAGCAGTACTTC
j_gene: TRBJ1-6; d_gene: -; abundance: -; v_gene: TRBV11-2; CDR3aa: CASSSGTANSPLHF; CDR3nt: TGTGCCAGCAGCTCCGGGACGGCCAATTCACCCCTCCACTTT
j_gene: TRBJ2-3; d_gene: -; abundance: -; v_gene: TRBV29-1; CDR3aa: CSVEEPDTQYF; CDR3nt: TGCAGCGTTGAAGAGCCAGATACGCAGTATTTT
j_gene: TRBJ1-1; d_gene: -; abundance: few; v_gene: TRBV4-1; CDR3aa: CASSPLLIAEAFF; CDR3nt: TGCGCCAGCAGCCCACTTCTTATAGCTGAAGCTTTCTTT
j_gene: TRBJ2-4; d_gene: -; abundance: -; v_gene: TRBV11-2; CDR3aa: CASSLVRQTLAKNIQYF; CDR3nt: TGTGCCAGCAGCTTAGTGCGTCAAACGCTAGCCAAAAACATTCAGTACTTC
j_gene: TRBJ2-3; d_gene: -; abundance: -; v_gene: TRBV10-3; CDR3aa: CAISGDWGLETDTQYF; CDR3nt: TGTGCCATCAGTGGGGACTGGGGCCTCGAGACGGATACGCAGTATTTT
j_gene: TRBJ2-1; d_gene: -; abundance: -; v_gene: TRBV6-5; CDR3aa: CASSYGTWGRDNEQFF; CDR3nt: TGTGCCAGCAGTTATGGGACATGGGGCAGGGACAATGAGCAGTTCTTC
j_gene: TRBJ1-2; d_gene: -; abundance: -; v_gene: TRBV7-2; CDR3aa: CASSSAGEPNYGYTF; CDR3nt: TGTGCCAGCAGCTCTGCAGGAGAACCTAACTATGGCTACACCTTC
j_gene: TRBJ2-1; d_gene: -; abundance: -; v_gene: TRBV5-1; CDR3aa: CASSRDWNEQFF; CDR3nt: TGCGCCAGCAGCCGAGACTGGAATGAGCAGTTCTTC
j_gene: TRBJ1-3; d_gene: -; abundance: -; v_gene: TRBV4-3; CDR3aa: CASSQVTEGNTIYF; CDR3nt: TGCGCCAGCAGCCAAGTGACCGAAGGAAACACCATATATTTT
j_gene: TRBJ1-1; d_gene: -; abundance: few; v_gene: TRBV20-1; CDR3aa: CSAKGLPEAFF; CDR3nt: TGCAGTGCTAAAGGGTTACCTGAAGCTTTCTTT
j_gene: TRBJ2-2; d_gene: TRBD2; abundance: -; v_gene: TRBV19; CDR3aa: CASRPLLKRSGGVLTGELFF; CDR3nt: TGTGCCAGTAGACCCCTTCTGAAAAGGTCGGGGGGAGTCCTCACCGGGGAGCTGTTTTTT
j_gene: TRBJ1-4; d_gene: -; abundance: -; v_gene: TRBV11-2; CDR3aa: CASSLDRDEKLFF; CDR3nt: TGTGCCAGCAGCTTAGATCGGGATGAAAAACTGTTTTTT
j_gene: TRBJ2-6; d_gene: -; abundance: few; v_gene: TRBV2; CDR3aa: CASRPAGLLSGANVLTF; CDR3nt: TGTGCCAGCAGGCCCGCGGGACTCCTCTCTGGGGCCAACGTCCTGACTTTC
j_gene: TRBJ2-5; d_gene: TRBD1; abundance: -; v_gene: TRBV7-2; CDR3aa: CASSSQGRETQYF; CDR3nt: TGTGCCAGCAGCTCACAGGGGAGAGAGACCCAGTACTTC
j_gene: TRBJ1-1; d_gene: -; abundance: -; v_gene: TRBV5-4; CDR3aa: CASSFTRTATAIHTEAFF; CDR3nt: TGTGCCAGCAGCTTTACCCGGACAGCCACTGCTATACACACTGAAGCTTTCTTT
j_gene: TRBJ1-5; d_gene: -; abundance: -; v_gene: TRBV6-6; CDR3aa: CASSYSRIQPQHF; CDR3nt: TGTGCCAGCAGTTACTCGCGAATTCAGCCCCAGCATTTT
j_gene: TRBJ2-1; d_gene: -; abundance: once; v_gene: TRBV28; CDR3aa: CASIGPAVEQFF; CDR3nt: TGTGCCAGCATCGGGCCAGCGGTTGAGCAGTTCTTC
j_gene: TRBJ1-2; d_gene: -; abundance: few; v_gene: TRBV28; CDR3aa: CASSPADYGYTF; CDR3nt: TGTGCCAGCAGTCCGGCAGACTATGGCTACACCTTC
j_gene: TRBJ2-7; d_gene: TRBD1; abundance: -; v_gene: TRBV6-5; CDR3aa: CASSKTGAYEQYF; CDR3nt: TGTGCCAGCTCCAAAACAGGGGCCTACGAGCAGTACTTC
j_gene: TRBJ2-2; d_gene: -; abundance: -; v_gene: TRBV6-4; CDR3aa: CASSEQVLTGELFF; CDR3nt: TGTGCCAGCAGTGAGCAAGTTCTCACCGGGGAGCTGTTTTTT
j_gene: TRBJ1-1; d_gene: -; abundance: few; v_gene: TRBV18; CDR3aa: CASSPRPNTEAFF; CDR3nt: TGTGCCAGCTCACCACGGCCCAACACTGAAGCTTTCTTT
j_gene: TRBJ1-5; d_gene: -; abundance: -; v_gene: TRBV19; CDR3aa: CASTDRRNQPQHF; CDR3nt: TGTGCCAGTACTGACAGGCGCAATCAGCCCCAGCATTTT
j_gene: TRBJ1-3; d_gene: -; abundance: -; v_gene: TRBV7-9; CDR3aa: CASSLAGTGNTIYF; CDR3nt: TGTGCCAGCAGCTTAGCAGGGACTGGAAACACCATATATTTT
j_gene: TRBJ2-1; d_gene: TRBD1; abundance: -; v_gene: TRBV5-1; CDR3aa: CASSSQGALGNEQFF; CDR3nt: TGCGCCAGCAGCTCCCAGGGGGCTTTGGGCAATGAGCAGTTCTTC
j_gene: TRBJ1-5; d_gene: -; abundance: few; v_gene: TRBV18; CDR3aa: CASSPTLTNQPQHF; CDR3nt: TGTGCCAGCTCCCCTACCCTTACCAATCAGCCCCAGCATTTT
j_gene: TRBJ2-6; d_gene: -; abundance: -; v_gene: TRBV19; CDR3aa: CASSLAQKFSGANVLTF; CDR3nt: TGTGCCAGTAGTCTAGCACAGAAATTCTCTGGGGCCAACGTCCTGACTTTC
j_gene: TRBJ2-3; d_gene: TRBD2; abundance: -; v_gene: TRBV11-1; CDR3aa: CASSKGLADFTDTQYF; CDR3nt: TGTGCCAGCAGCAAGGGACTAGCGGACTTCACAGATACGCAGTATTTT
j_gene: TRBJ1-5; d_gene: -; abundance: once; v_gene: TRBV2; CDR3aa: CAREGYIYNQPQHF; CDR3nt: TGTGCCAGAGAGGGGTACATATACAATCAGCCCCAGCATTTT